The TCR beta chain described here comes from a study of T-cell memory formation after mild COVID-19. TCRdb itself ran the 5' RACE reads through MiXCR, one entry per CDR3 protein. The sample records approximately 190,000 distinct CDR3 sequences, about 16% being singletons. The V gene's germline CDR1 is LNHDA and CDR2 SQIVND (reference sequence). The CDR3 spans 17 residues. With V trimmed by 2 bases and J by 2 bases, 7 bases remained unmatched. Study-level findings and limits: Contracting CD4+ clones sat mainly in CM and EM; CD8+ in EMRA.

In this sample, this clonotype turned up a few times. What it binds is not known. The clonotype comes from an adult woman who had mild COVID-19 (a few samples of this study predate the infection). Cell type and time point are not known. The gene calls are TRBV19 and TRBJ2-7, with 12 bases aligning to TRBD2. The sequenced sample was PBMCs or a T cell subset sorted from them (not recorded which). As DNA, the CDR3 is TGTGCCAGTAGTATAAGGCCTAGCGGGAGGGCTACCTACGAGCAGTACTTC. Residues: CASSIRPSGRATYEQYF. Filled out from reference TRBV19 and TRBJ2-7, the complete variable domain reads DGGITQSPKYLFRKEGQNVTLSCEQNLNHDAMYWYRQDPGQGLRLIYYSQIVNDFQKGDIAEGYSVSREKKESFPLTVTSAQKNPTAFYLCASSIRPSGRATYEQYFGPGTRLTVT.